This T cell receptor beta chain emerged from a study of cytomegalovirus exposure and HLA in healthy donors. Background on the study: Earlier, some 180 million T cells were analyzed, and 95 million to 140 million unique TCR beta sequences were found among them.

Study conclusions and caveats: Available immune exposure information was restricted to CMV serostatus only. Within a later analysis, the majority of CMV-associated TCR beta chains appeared HLA-restricted. A later analysis associated under 20,000 TCR beta sequences with HLA alleles at a 0.05 false discovery rate.

The J segment lost 5 bases and the V segment lost 4 bases, leaving 8 bases of the junction unmatched. This CDR3 has 15 residues. The V gene's germline CDR1 is SGHKS and CDR2 YYEKEE (reference sequence). Both 60 Vbeta primers and 13 Jbeta primers went into the PCR. Profiling relied on immunoSEQ multiplex PCR, and the TCRdb table lists in-frame clones only, not all of them. The table lists 110,000 or so clones, 73% of them singletons, with roughly 8% in the top ten. This clone was found a few times. Antigen unknown. The chain recombines TRBV5-5 with TRBJ1-1; 10 bases fit TRBD1. This receptor was obtained from a man aged 40-50 years in good health and CMV-seronegative. Sequencing was carried out using PBMCs. The CDR3 nucleotides read TGTGCCAGCAGCAGGGGACAGGGGTTAGGAACTGAAGCTTTCTTT. It encodes CASSRGQGLGTEAFF.